The TCR beta chain described here comes from a study of siplizumab effects on memory and regulatory T cells. Profiling relied on immunoSEQ multiplex PCR, and the TCRdb table lists in-frame clones only, not all of them. Of around 94,000 clones listed, 80% to 95% are singletons. Germline CDR1 and CDR2: LNHDA and SQIVND (reference sequence). The CDR3 extends over 16 amino acids. Trimming removed 7 bases at V and 1 base at J, with 19 bases between. The sequenced sample consisted of CD4+ T cells sorted from blood. V usage is TRBV19 and J usage is TRBJ1-2; possibly TRBD1 for D (6 bases). The sequence was collected from a human donor in good health. The DNA for the CDR3 is TGTGCCAGTACCACCGCCCTTGGACAGATTAACTATGGCTACACCTTC. It yields the protein CASTTALGQINYGYTF. Variable domain in full (rest from reference TRBV19 and TRBJ1-2): DGGITQSPKYLFRKEGQNVTLSCEQNLNHDAMYWYRQDPGQGLRLIYYSQIVNDFQKGDIAEGYSVSREKKESFPLTVTSAQKNPTAFYLCASTTALGQINYGYTFGSGTRLTVV.